This T cell receptor beta chain was sequenced for a study of T cell responses to AZD1222 COVID-19 vaccine. Assay: immunoSEQ multiplex PCR; the TCRdb copy retains only in-frame clones and omits some. The profile shows about 130,000 clones, 91% of them singletons. V dropped 6 bases and J dropped 5 bases, with 14 bases sitting between them. The CDR3 consists of 14 residues. CDR1 and CDR2 from the germline V gene are MNHEY and SVGAGI. In its sample, this clone was seen once. The material sequenced was peripheral blood, taken on day 0 of AZD1222 vaccination. This receptor was taken from an adult in good health. This chain links TRBV6-5 with TRBJ1-3, with D possibly TRBD1 on 5 matching bases. Written as DNA, the CDR3 is TGTGCCAGCAGACACGGGCAGGGAAGAAACACCATATATTTT. Its protein is CASRHGQGRNTIYF.